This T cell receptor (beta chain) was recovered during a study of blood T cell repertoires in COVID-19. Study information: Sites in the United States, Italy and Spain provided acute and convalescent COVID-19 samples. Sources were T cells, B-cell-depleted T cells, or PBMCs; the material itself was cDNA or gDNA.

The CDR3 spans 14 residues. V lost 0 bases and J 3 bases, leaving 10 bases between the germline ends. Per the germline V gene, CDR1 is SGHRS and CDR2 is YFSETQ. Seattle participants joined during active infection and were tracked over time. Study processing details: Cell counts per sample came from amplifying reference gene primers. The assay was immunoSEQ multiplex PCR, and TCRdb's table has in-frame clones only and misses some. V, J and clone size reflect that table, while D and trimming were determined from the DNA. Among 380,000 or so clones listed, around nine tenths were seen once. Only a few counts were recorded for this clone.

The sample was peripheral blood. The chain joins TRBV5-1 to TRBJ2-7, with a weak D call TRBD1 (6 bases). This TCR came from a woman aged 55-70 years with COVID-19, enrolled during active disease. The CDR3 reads CASSLEQGFYEQYF. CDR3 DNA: TGCGCCAGCAGCTTGGAACAGGGATTCTACGAGCAGTACTTC.